Following are 10 T cell receptor beta chains from one sample sequenced in a study of shared clonotypes between healthy human individuals (dated by TCRdb to between 2020 and 2021). The library was prepared using the immunoSEQ multiplex PCR assay. TCRdb limited this immuneACCESS table to in-frame rearrangements with V and J called. A share of clones is missing; checked studies link under half to unresolved V genes, and the rest is unexplained. The sample has about 600,000 clones on record, nearly 97% of them singletons. 0.085% to 0.11% of the sample lies in the top ten. CD8 naive samples consisted of CD45RO-negative cells that were positively selected for CCR7, yielding a CD45RA+CCR7+ population without TemRA cells. The sample was naive CD8+ T cells sorted from blood. The cell subset or site label of this sample denotes: CD45RA+CCR7+. These receptor sequences come from a woman under 40 in good health.

This sequence joins TRBV27 and TRBJ2-5; 7 bases map to TRBD1. The CDR3 is 14 amino acids. V lost 5 bases and J lost 7; bases outside the gene matches: 10. Germline lookup yields CDR1 MNHEY and CDR2 SMNVEV (reference sequence). The CDR3, as DNA: TGTGCCAGCAGTCCATGGACAGGACGGGGGACCCAGTACTTC. Protein sequence: CASSPWTGRGTQYF.

This chain links TRBV7-6 with TRBJ2-7; 10 bases map to TRBD2. CDR3 size: 16 residues. J was trimmed by 1 base and V by 3 bases; bases with no gene match: 6. The V gene's germline CDR1 is SGHVS and CDR2 FNYEAQ. The DNA of the CDR3 is TGTGCCAGCAGCTTCTCCGGGACTAGCGTATCCTACGAGCAGTACTTC. Translated: CASSFSGTSVSYEQYF.

The chain recombines TRBV7-9 with TRBJ2-1, with TRBD2 matching over 7 bases. The CDR3 sequence is 16 residues long. The trim removed 2 bases at V and 2 bases at J, leaving 6 bases unmatched. Germline V gives CDR1 SEHNR, CDR2 FQNEAQ (reference sequence). The CDR3 region has the DNA TGTGCCAGCAGCTTATCTGGGGGGGTCGCCTACAATGAGCAGTTCTTC. Translating gives CASSLSGGVAYNEQFF.

The V call is TRBV29-1, the J call TRBJ2-7, with a possible D match to TRBD1 (6 bases). Deletions cut 1 base from V and 3 bases from J, with 10 bases between. The CDR3 is made up of 13 amino acids. Germline CDR1 and CDR2: SQVTM and ANQGSEA. The CDR3 sequence is CSVEGDTNYEQYF. CDR3 in DNA: TGCAGCGTTGAAGGGGACACGAACTACGAGCAGTACTTC.

V gene TRBV6-1 combines with J gene TRBJ2-1, with 8 bases aligning to TRBD2. Trimming removed 3 bases from V and 7 bases from J; junction bases left unmatched: 5. CDR1 and CDR2 (germline): MNHNS, SASEGT. This CDR3 has 14 residues. CDR3 protein: CASSDSGTGNEQFF. The CDR3 DNA reads TGTGCCAGCAGTGATAGCGGGACTGGTAATGAGCAGTTCTTC.

The CDR3 spells CASSLSGLGRGYEQYF. The CDR3, as DNA: TGCGCCAGCAGCTTGTCGGGCCTCGGGCGCGGGTACGAGCAGTACTTC. The chain is built from TRBV5-1 and TRBJ2-7; TRBD2 might be the D (5 bases). Germline loops: CDR1 SGHRS, CDR2 YFSETQ. The germline V and J ends were trimmed by 1 base and 4 bases, with 18 bases remaining between them. The CDR3 contains 16 residues.

V gene TRBV28 combines with J gene TRBJ1-6, with 8 bases that match TRBD1. The J segment lost 3 bases and the V segment lost 8 bases, leaving 3 bases of the junction unmatched. Germline values: CDR1 MDHEN, CDR2 SYDVKM. The CDR3 sequence is 14 residues long. The CDR3, as DNA: TGTGCCAGCTCTGGACAGGGCTATAATTCACCCCTCCACTTT. As protein: CASSGQGYNSPLHF.

The chain uses TRBV4-1 and TRBJ2-1; 11 bases line up with TRBD2. Losses at the gene ends were 0 bases for V and 3 bases for J; bases not matched to a gene: 4. CDR1 is MGHRA, CDR2 YSYEKL, per germline. CDR3 length equals 17 residues. The CDR3: CASSQDLTSGGYNEQFF. The DNA of the CDR3 is TGCGCCAGCAGCCAAGATCTCACTAGCGGGGGCTACAATGAGCAGTTCTTC.

The J gene is TRBJ1-1, the V gene TRBV15, with 9 positions matching TRBD1. Germline CDR1 is LNHNV and CDR2 is YYDKDF (reference sequence). Losses at the gene ends were 0 bases for V and 5 bases for J; bases not matched to a gene: 4. The length of the CDR3 is 15 residues. The CDR3 loop is CATSREGTGFTEAFF. As DNA, the CDR3 is TGTGCCACCAGCAGAGAGGGGACAGGGTTTACTGAAGCTTTCTTT.

The chain employs TRBV5-4 and TRBJ1-1; TRBD1 might be the D (5 bases). The CDR3 contains 14 residues. In germline, CDR1 is SGHNT, CDR2 YYREEE (reference sequence). V lost 3 bases and J lost 2, with 11 bases in between. CDR3 in amino acids: CASSWGRPNTEAFF. CDR3 in DNA: TGTGCCAGCAGCTGGGGACGGCCCAACACTGAAGCTTTCTTT.